The rows below give T cell receptor beta chains drawn from one sample of a study of OX40 agonist ivuxolimab in advanced cancers. The repertoire was sequenced with immunoSEQ multiplex PCR; TCRdb's copy has only in-frame clones and lacks some. The table shows more than 60,000 clones, with 85% occurring only once. The sequences come from CD4+ or CD8+ T cells sorted from blood, collected in a trial of the OX40 agonist ivuxolimab. The source of these receptors is an adult with an advanced solid tumor such as melanoma, head and neck, liver or kidney cancer. The CDR3 runs from the conserved cysteine through the conserved F or W. D genes are given only for firm matches. Size values are once, few and many counts, or a class for expanded clones, and some rows have none.

d_call	v_call	j_call	clone_size	cdr3_aa	cdr3_nt
TRBD1	TRBV28	TRBJ1-2	few	CASSLVTGSDGYTF	TGTGCCAGCAGTTTAGTGACAGGGTCGGATGGCTACACCTTC
TRBD1	TRBV6-6	TRBJ1-5	few	CASSYSTGTEHF	TGTGCCAGCAGTTACTCGACAGGGACCGAGCATTTT
-	TRBV2	TRBJ2-5	-	CASSEGYQETQYF	TGTGCCAGCAGTGAAGGGTACCAAGAGACCCAGTACTTC
TRBD2	TRBV7-6	TRBJ2-7	-	CASSPFSGTASYEQYF	TGTGCCAGCAGCCCCTTTAGCGGGACCGCCTCCTACGAGCAGTACTTC
-	TRBV19	TRBJ2-3	-	CASSRQGGGDTQYF	TGTGCCAGTAGTAGGCAGGGAGGAGGAGATACGCAGTATTTT
TRBD1	TRBV7-2	TRBJ2-3	-	CASSLGQGADTQYF	TGTGCCAGCAGCTTGGGACAGGGAGCTGATACGCAGTATTTT
-	TRBV28	TRBJ2-7	-	CASSLILGQGGGSSYEQYF	TGTGCCAGCAGTTTAATTTTGGGACAAGGGGGGGGAAGCTCCTACGAGCAGTACTTC
-	TRBV7-9	TRBJ1-1	-	CASSWTVDTEAFF	TGTGCCAGCAGCTGGACAGTCGACACTGAAGCTTTCTTT
-	TRBV5-4	TRBJ2-1	-	CASNPRGGSYNEQFF	TGTGCCAGCAACCCCAGGGGGGGGTCCTACAATGAGCAGTTCTTC
TRBD1	TRBV2	TRBJ2-7	-	CASSDPGQGYYEQYF	TGTGCCAGCAGTGACCCCGGACAGGGTTATTACGAGCAGTACTTC
TRBD2	TRBV11-3	TRBJ2-3	-	CASSKGTRSSTDTQYF	TGTGCCAGCAGCAAAGGGACTAGATCTAGCACAGATACGCAGTATTTT
-	TRBV18	TRBJ1-1	-	CASQVEIVSTEAFF	TGTGCCAGCCAAGTGGAGATAGTCAGCACTGAAGCTTTCTTT
-	TRBV11-2	TRBJ2-1	once	CASSPRKDPLFNEQFF	TGTGCCAGCAGCCCGCGGAAGGACCCGTTGTTTAATGAGCAGTTCTTC
TRBD2	TRBV30	TRBJ2-1	-	CATAGTSGRNEQFF	TGTGCCACCGCTGGGACTAGCGGGAGGAATGAGCAGTTCTTC
-	TRBV11-3	TRBJ2-7	-	CASSPGGSSYEQYF	TGTGCCAGCAGCCCCGGCGGCAGTTCCTACGAGCAGTACTTC
TRBD1	TRBV7-2	TRBJ1-3	-	CASSADRVLNTIYF	TGTGCCAGCAGCGCCGACAGGGTTCTGAACACCATATATTTT
TRBD2	TRBV7-2	TRBJ2-3	-	CASSLHAGGGYTQYF	TGTGCCAGCAGCTTACACGCGGGAGGGGGATATACGCAGTATTTT
TRBD1	TRBV7-9	TRBJ1-6	-	CASSFGTGEPLHF	TGTGCCAGCAGCTTTGGGACAGGGGAACCCCTCCACTTT
-	TRBV19	TRBJ1-5	-	CASSIRDAPSQPQHF	TGTGCCAGTAGTATCCGGGACGCCCCGAGTCAACCCCAGCATTTT
-	TRBV5-1	TRBJ1-4	-	CASSLDTNEKLFF	TGCGCCAGCAGCTTGGATACTAATGAAAAACTGTTTTTT
TRBD1	TRBV15	TRBJ1-5	-	CATSRQDRGNQPQHF	TGTGCCACCAGCAGACAGGACAGGGGAAATCAGCCCCAGCATTTT
-	TRBV27	TRBJ2-1	-	CASSWSTGRNEQFF	TGTGCCAGCAGTTGGAGCACAGGGCGGAATGAGCAGTTCTTC
-	TRBV18	TRBJ2-5	-	CASSPNREKETQYF	TGTGCCAGCTCACCAAACCGAGAGAAAGAGACCCAGTACTTC
-	TRBV28	TRBJ2-1	-	CASSLSHNEQFF	TGTGCCAGCAGTTTGAGTCACAATGAGCAGTTCTTC
TRBD1	TRBV27	TRBJ1-1	-	CASSLYVGRGLTEAFF	TGTGCCAGCAGTTTATATGTCGGCAGGGGGCTGACTGAAGCTTTCTTT
-	TRBV15	TRBJ2-1	-	CATSREASDYNEQFF	TGTGCCACCAGCAGAGAGGCTAGCGACTACAATGAGCAGTTCTTC
-	TRBV7-9	TRBJ1-2	-	CASSLFRGYTF	TGTGCCAGCAGCTTATTTCGGGGCTACACCTTC
TRBD1	TRBV7-6	TRBJ1-2	few	CASSPGQGYGYTF	TGTGCCAGCAGCCCCGGACAGGGGTATGGCTACACCTTC
TRBD2	TRBV28	TRBJ2-7	-	CASRPHSGGLSYEQYF	TGTGCCAGCAGACCACACAGCGGGGGGCTCTCCTACGAGCAGTACTTC
TRBD1	TRBV6-1	TRBJ1-1	-	CASSTGTGSTEAFF	TGTGCCAGCAGTACCGGGACAGGGAGCACTGAAGCTTTCTTT
-	TRBV11-2	TRBJ1-6	-	CASSLVRTAGGSPLHF	TGTGCCAGCAGCTTAGTCCGGACAGCGGGCGGCTCACCCCTCCACTTT
TRBD1	TRBV27	TRBJ1-5	-	CASRQTGYQPQHF	TGTGCCAGCAGACAGACAGGGTATCAGCCCCAGCATTTT
-	TRBV19	TRBJ1-5	-	CASSISNQPQHF	TGTGCCAGCAGCATTAGCAATCAGCCCCAGCATTTT
TRBD2	TRBV5-4	TRBJ2-3	-	CASSLEGLAGGIGTDTQYF	TGTGCCAGCAGCTTGGAGGGACTAGCGGGAGGAATCGGCACAGATACGCAGTATTTT
TRBD1	TRBV9	TRBJ2-6	-	CASSPGQGSPGANVLTF	TGTGCCAGCAGCCCGGGACAGGGGTCTCCTGGGGCCAACGTCCTGACTTTC
-	TRBV2	TRBJ1-3	-	CASSERGTSGNTIYF	TGTGCCAGCAGCGAGAGAGGAACCTCTGGAAACACCATATATTTT
-	TRBV18	TRBJ2-2	-	CASSPAAGAAGELFF	TGTGCCAGCTCACCAGCGGCGGGGGCGGCCGGGGAGCTGTTTTTT
-	TRBV6-1	TRBJ2-2	-	CASSLMANSDGELFF	TGTGCCAGCAGTCTTATGGCCAACAGCGACGGGGAGCTGTTTTTT
-	TRBV6-1	TRBJ1-1	-	CASRERPNTEAFF	TGTGCCAGCAGGGAAAGACCGAACACTGAAGCTTTCTTT
-	TRBV20-1	TRBJ2-5	-	CSASFQETQYF	TGCAGTGCTAGTTTCCAAGAGACCCAGTACTTC
-	TRBV2	TRBJ1-4	-	CASSERQGGEKLFF	TGTGCCAGCAGTGAAAGGCAGGGAGGTGAAAAACTGTTTTTT
-	TRBV28	TRBJ2-7	-	CASSAGGRSYEQYF	TGTGCCAGCTCAGCAGGGGGGAGGTCCTACGAGCAGTACTTC
TRBD1	TRBV2	TRBJ1-2	-	CASSDLTPRGHGYTF	TGTGCCAGCAGTGACTTAACCCCCAGGGGGCATGGCTACACCTTC
-	TRBV7-9	TRBJ1-2	-	CASSLGSGPNGGYTF	TGTGCCAGCAGCTTAGGCTCAGGCCCAAACGGGGGCTACACCTTC
-	TRBV5-1	TRBJ2-7	-	CASSLNTRGIYEQYF	TGCGCCAGCAGCTTGAACACTCGGGGGATCTACGAGCAGTACTTC
TRBD2	TRBV11-3	TRBJ2-1	few	CASSLLAGDYNEQFF	TGTGCCAGCAGCTTACTAGCGGGGGACTACAATGAGCAGTTCTTC
TRBD1	TRBV5-4	TRBJ1-1	-	CASSPGTGGGRIEAFF	TGTGCCAGCAGCCCCGGGACAGGGGGCGGGAGGATAGAAGCTTTCTTT
-	TRBV7-2	TRBJ2-2	-	CASSRDSNTGELFF	TGTGCCAGCAGCAGGGACTCGAACACCGGGGAGCTGTTTTTT